Shown below are 29 T cell receptor beta chains from a single sample sequenced in a study of monozygotic twins with inflammatory bowel disease. TCRdb reprocessed the 5' RACE reads and reports one entry per CDR3 protein, with no DNA. The sample has nearly 450,000 distinct CDR3 sequences, and its top ten clones hold about 2.2%. The sequenced sample consisted of blood. The receptors stem from a human donor with ulcerative colitis or Crohn's disease, or a healthy co-twin of an affected twin (not recorded which).

V and J are TRBV7-8 and TRBJ1-2; the TCRdb D gene call, TRBD1, has no DNA to confirm it. The length of the CDR3 is 14 residues. Germline CDR1 and CDR2: SGHVS and FQNEAQ. CDR3 sequence: CASSLGTGIHGYTF.

The V and J genes are TRBV5-1 and TRBJ2-3; with no DNA, the TCRdb D assignment of TRBD2 cannot be verified. Germline CDR1 SGHRS, CDR2 YFSETQ. CDR3 size: 17 residues. This CDR3 is CASSVGLAGGSTDTQYF.

This rearrangement joins TRBV7-2 to TRBJ2-1; the TRBD2 assignment by TCRdb is unverifiable without DNA. CDR1 and CDR2 (germline): SGHTA, FQGNSA. The CDR3 spans 16 residues. The CDR3: CASSDDSGRAYNEQFF.

The chain couples TRBV7-2 to TRBJ2-7; TCRdb's assignment of TRBD2 cannot be checked, as there is no DNA. There are 16 residues in the CDR3. Germline CDR1 and CDR2: SGHTA and FQGNSA. CDR3 protein: CASSPRASGGAYEQYF.

This sequence joins TRBV10-3 and TRBJ2-5; TCRdb selects TRBD2, and the lack of DNA leaves this call unchecked. CDR1 is ENHRY, CDR2 SYGVKD, per germline. The CDR3 spans 14 residues. Here the CDR3 reads CAISEDGGRETQYF.

V and J are TRBV7-3 and TRBJ2-1; no DNA is available, so the TRBD2 call from TCRdb remains unchecked. The CDR3 runs to 15 residues. The germline V gene has CDR1 SGHTA and CDR2 FQGTGA. CDR3 loop: CASSRSGRYYNEQFF. The full variable domain, its missing parts supplied by reference TRBV7-3 and TRBJ2-1, is GAGVSQTPSNKVTEKGKYVELRCDPISGHTALYWYRQSLGQGPEFLIYFQGTGAADDSGLPNDRFFAVRPEGSVSTLKIQRTERGDSAVYLCASSRSGRYYNEQFFGPGTRLTVL.

V usage is TRBV20-1 and J usage is TRBJ1-2; TCRdb's D gene call, TRBD1, goes unchecked for lack of DNA. In germline, CDR1 is DFQATT, CDR2 SNEGSKA (reference sequence). The CDR3 has 16 amino acids. The CDR3 sequence: CSARAGQTPSNYGYTF.

The chain is built from TRBV5-1 and TRBJ1-1; TCRdb calls TRBD1, which cannot be checked without DNA. The CDR3 extends over 15 amino acids. The germline V gene encodes CDR1 SGHRS and CDR2 YFSETQ. The CDR3 region is CASSMGVTGSTEAFF.

The gene calls are TRBV7-9 and TRBJ2-2; checking the TCRdb D call of TRBD1 is not possible without DNA. There are 14 residues in the CDR3. Per germline, CDR1 SEHNR and CDR2 FQNEAQ (reference sequence). The CDR3 protein is CASIKDSNTGELFF.

The CDR3 spells CASTGQGKDTQYF. The rearrangement uses TRBV7-9 and TRBJ2-3; the D call of TRBD1 rests on TCRdb alone, since no DNA is present to check it. The CDR3 totals 13 residues. Germline assignment: CDR1 SEHNR and CDR2 FQNEAQ (reference sequence). The full variable domain, its missing parts supplied by reference TRBV7-9 and TRBJ2-3, is DTGVSQNPRHKITKRGQNVTFRCDPISEHNRLYWYRQTLGQGPEFLTYFQNEAQLEKSRLLSDRFSAERPKGSFSTLEIQRTEQGDSAMYLCASTGQGKDTQYFGPGTRLTVL.

The chain is built from TRBV25-1 and TRBJ1-3; TCRdb's D gene call, TRBD1, goes unchecked for lack of DNA. The CDR3 is made up of 17 amino acids. CDR1 and CDR2 (germline): MGHDK, SYGVNS. The CDR3 loop reads CASSGSIGQKGGNTIYF.

The rearrangement links TRBV12-3 or TRBV12-4 to TRBJ1-2. The CDR3 has 15 residues. CDR3 region: CASNPDRHSNYGYTF.

The J gene is TRBJ2-5, the V gene TRBV20-1; TCRdb designates TRBD1, a call that cannot be tested without DNA. CDR1 is DFQATT and CDR2 is SNEGSKA in the germline V gene (reference sequence). The CDR3 is 16 residues long. The CDR3 protein is CSALGRGGGGQETQYF.

The gene calls are TRBV3-1 and TRBJ2-5; TCRdb picks TRBD1, but there is no DNA to check that call. The CDR3 extends over 15 amino acids. Germline CDR1 reads LGHDT; CDR2 reads YNNKEL (reference sequence). The CDR3 loop reads CASSQRGTAQETQYF.

J is TRBJ2-7 and V is TRBV20-1. The V gene's germline CDR1 is DFQATT and CDR2 SNEGSKA (reference sequence). This CDR3 has 11 residues. The CDR3 loop reads CSAGSPYEQYF.

J is TRBJ1-3 and V is TRBV30; TCRdb's D call, TRBD1, is unchecked because there is no DNA. Germline V lookup: CDR1 GTSNPN, CDR2 SVGIG (reference sequence). The CDR3 covers 15 residues. This CDR3 reads CAWGQGASSGNTIYF.

The CDR3 loop is CASSPRGGSYNEQFF. The chain employs TRBV11-2 and TRBJ2-1; TCRdb's D gene call, TRBD2, goes unchecked for lack of DNA. CDR1 is SGHAT and CDR2 is FQNNGV in the germline V gene. The CDR3 contains 15 residues.

CDR3 loop: CASSLGGPGQLYTF. The V and J genes are TRBV7-2 and TRBJ1-2. The CDR3 is 14 amino acids. Germline assignment: CDR1 SGHTA and CDR2 FQGNSA.

The chain has TRBV7-2 and TRBJ2-1; TCRdb picks TRBD2, but there is no DNA to check that call. This CDR3 comprises 16 residues. The germline CDR1 and CDR2 sequences are SGHTA and FQGNSA. Here the CDR3 reads CASSSLAGGLKAEQFF.

This chain links TRBV14 with TRBJ1-1. CDR1 is SGHDN, CDR2 FVKESK, per germline. The CDR3 spans 14 residues. Here the CDR3 reads CASSLMSADTEAFF.

The chain carries TRBV10-3 and TRBJ2-7. Germline values: CDR1 ENHRY, CDR2 SYGVKD. The CDR3 is 12 amino acids. CDR3 residues: CAISVGLYEQYF.

The chain has TRBV7-2 and TRBJ2-7; TCRdb proposes TRBD1, but this gene call is untestable without DNA. This CDR3 is 14 amino acids long. CDR1 and CDR2 from the germline V gene are SGHTA and FQGNSA. CDR3 sequence: CASSFKGKDYEQYF.

The chain employs TRBV28 and TRBJ2-1; lacking DNA, the TRBD2 call made by TCRdb goes unchecked. The CDR3 is made up of 15 amino acids. From germline, CDR1 is MDHEN and CDR2 SYDVKM. The CDR3 sequence is CASSSALAGGNEQFF.

The chain joins TRBV3-1 to TRBJ2-1; the D gene TCRdb calls, TRBD2, cannot be checked with no DNA. Per germline, CDR1 LGHDT and CDR2 YNNKEL (reference sequence). This CDR3 region has 16 residues. CDR3 amino acids: CASSFSSGVSYNEQFF.

This sequence joins TRBV6-6 and TRBJ1-6. CDR1 and CDR2 (germline): MNHNY, SVGAGI (reference sequence). The CDR3 has 12 amino acids. Here the CDR3 reads CASGTRNSPLHF.

V is TRBV7-2 and J is TRBJ2-1; TCRdb reports TRBD1, a call that lacks DNA to check it against. The CDR3 runs 14 residues. Germline lookup yields CDR1 SGHTA and CDR2 FQGNSA. The chain's CDR3 is CASSIDGGANEQFF.

V is TRBV29-1 and J is TRBJ2-2. The CDR3 has 13 amino acids. Germline V CDR1 and CDR2: SQVTM, ANQGSEA. CDR3 sequence reads: CSVSTANTGELFF.

This sequence joins TRBV5-1 and TRBJ1-2. CDR1 SGHRS and CDR2 YFSETQ come from the germline V gene. CDR3 length: 15 residues. CDR3 amino acids: CASSLGVAQNYGYTF.

The chain couples TRBV6-5 to TRBJ2-2; TCRdb calls TRBD2, which cannot be checked without DNA. The germline V gene has CDR1 MNHEY and CDR2 SVGAGI. This CDR3 is built from 17 residues. The CDR3 region is CASSYSLNEGYTGELFF.